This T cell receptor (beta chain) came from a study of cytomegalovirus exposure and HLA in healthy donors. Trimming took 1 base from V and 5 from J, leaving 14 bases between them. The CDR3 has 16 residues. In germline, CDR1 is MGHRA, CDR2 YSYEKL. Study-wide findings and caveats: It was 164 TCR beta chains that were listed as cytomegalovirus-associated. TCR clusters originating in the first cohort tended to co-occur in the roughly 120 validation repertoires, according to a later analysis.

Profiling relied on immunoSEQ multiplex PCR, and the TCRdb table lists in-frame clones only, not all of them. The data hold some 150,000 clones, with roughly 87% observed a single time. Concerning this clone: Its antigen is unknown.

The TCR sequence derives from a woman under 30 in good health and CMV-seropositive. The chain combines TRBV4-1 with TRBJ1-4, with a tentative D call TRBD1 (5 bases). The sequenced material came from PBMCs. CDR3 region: CASSQGQSRRNEKLFF. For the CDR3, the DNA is TGCGCCAGCAGCCAAGGACAGTCGCGCCGGAATGAAAAACTGTTTTTT.